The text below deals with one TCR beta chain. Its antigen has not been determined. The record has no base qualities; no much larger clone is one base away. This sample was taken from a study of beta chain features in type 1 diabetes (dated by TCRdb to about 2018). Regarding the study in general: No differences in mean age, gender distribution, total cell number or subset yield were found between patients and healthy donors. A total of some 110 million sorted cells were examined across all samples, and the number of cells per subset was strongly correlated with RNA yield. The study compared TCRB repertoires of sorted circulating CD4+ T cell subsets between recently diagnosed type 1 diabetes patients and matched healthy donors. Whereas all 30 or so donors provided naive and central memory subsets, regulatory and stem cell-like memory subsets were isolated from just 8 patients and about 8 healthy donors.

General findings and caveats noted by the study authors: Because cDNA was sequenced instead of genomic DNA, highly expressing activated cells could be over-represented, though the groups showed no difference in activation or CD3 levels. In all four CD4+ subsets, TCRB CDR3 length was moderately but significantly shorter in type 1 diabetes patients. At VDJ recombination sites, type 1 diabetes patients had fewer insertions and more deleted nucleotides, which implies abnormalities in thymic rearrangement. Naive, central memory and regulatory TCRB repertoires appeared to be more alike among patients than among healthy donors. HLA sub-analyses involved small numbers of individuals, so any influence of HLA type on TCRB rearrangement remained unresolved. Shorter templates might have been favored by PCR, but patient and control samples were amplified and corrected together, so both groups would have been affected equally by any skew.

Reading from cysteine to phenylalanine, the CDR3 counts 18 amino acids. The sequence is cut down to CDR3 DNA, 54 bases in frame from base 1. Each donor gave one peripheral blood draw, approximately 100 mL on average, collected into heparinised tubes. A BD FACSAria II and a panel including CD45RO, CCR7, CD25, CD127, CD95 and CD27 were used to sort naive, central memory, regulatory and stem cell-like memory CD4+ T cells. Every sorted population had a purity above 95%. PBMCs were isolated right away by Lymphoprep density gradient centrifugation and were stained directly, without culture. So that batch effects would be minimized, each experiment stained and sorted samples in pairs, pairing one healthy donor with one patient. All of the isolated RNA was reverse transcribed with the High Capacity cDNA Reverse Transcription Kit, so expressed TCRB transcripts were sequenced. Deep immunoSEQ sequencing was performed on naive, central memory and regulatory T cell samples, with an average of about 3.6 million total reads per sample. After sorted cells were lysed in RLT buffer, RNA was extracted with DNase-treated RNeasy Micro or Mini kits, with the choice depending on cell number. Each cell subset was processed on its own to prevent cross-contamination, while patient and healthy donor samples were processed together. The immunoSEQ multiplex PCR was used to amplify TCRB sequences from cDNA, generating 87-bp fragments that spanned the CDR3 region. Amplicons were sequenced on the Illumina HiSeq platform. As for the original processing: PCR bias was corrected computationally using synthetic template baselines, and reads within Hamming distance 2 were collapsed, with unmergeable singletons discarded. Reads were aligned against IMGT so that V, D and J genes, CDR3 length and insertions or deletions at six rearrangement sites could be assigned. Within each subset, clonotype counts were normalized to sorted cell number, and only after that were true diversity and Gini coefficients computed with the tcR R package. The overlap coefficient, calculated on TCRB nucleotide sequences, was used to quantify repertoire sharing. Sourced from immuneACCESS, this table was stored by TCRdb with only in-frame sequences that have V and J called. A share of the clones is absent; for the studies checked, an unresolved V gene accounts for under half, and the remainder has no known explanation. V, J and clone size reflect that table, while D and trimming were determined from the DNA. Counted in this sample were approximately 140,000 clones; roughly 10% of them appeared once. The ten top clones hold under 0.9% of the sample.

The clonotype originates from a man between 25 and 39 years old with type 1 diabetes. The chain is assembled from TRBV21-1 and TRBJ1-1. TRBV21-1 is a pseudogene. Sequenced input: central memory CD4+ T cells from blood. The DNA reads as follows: TGTGCCAGCAGCAAAGTCGGACGGGACTCCGGTGGGAACACTGAAGCTTTCTTT. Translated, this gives CASSKVGRDSGGNTEAFF.